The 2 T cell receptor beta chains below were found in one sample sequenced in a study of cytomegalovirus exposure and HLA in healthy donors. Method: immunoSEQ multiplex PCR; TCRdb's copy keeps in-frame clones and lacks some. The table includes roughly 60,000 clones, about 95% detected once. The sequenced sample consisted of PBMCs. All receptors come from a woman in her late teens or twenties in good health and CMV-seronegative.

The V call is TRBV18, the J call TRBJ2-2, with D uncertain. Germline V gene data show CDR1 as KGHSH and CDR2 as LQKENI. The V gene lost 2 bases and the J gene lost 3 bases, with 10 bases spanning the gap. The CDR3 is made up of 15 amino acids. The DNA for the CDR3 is TGTGCCAGCTCACCAGCGGCAAGCTACACCGGGGAGCTGTTTTTT. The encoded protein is CASSPAASYTGELFF.

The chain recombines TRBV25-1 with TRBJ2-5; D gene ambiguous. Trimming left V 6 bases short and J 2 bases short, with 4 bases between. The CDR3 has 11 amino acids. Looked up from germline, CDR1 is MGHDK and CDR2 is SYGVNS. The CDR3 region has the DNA TGTGCCAGCAGCACACAAGAGACCCAGTACTTC. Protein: CASSTQETQYF.